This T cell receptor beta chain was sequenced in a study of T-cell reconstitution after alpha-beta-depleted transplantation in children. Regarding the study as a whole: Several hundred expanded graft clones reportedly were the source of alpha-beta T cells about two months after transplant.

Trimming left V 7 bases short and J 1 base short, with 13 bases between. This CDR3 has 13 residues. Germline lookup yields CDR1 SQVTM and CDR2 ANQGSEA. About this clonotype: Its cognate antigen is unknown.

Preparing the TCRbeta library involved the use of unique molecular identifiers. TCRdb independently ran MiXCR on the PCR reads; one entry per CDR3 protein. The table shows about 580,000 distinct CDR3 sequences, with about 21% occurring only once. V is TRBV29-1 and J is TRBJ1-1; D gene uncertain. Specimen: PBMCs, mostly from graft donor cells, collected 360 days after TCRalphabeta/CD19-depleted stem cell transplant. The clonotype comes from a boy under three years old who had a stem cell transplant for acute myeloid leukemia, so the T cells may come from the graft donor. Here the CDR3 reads CSALGQPNTEAFF. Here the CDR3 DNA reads TGCAGCGCCCTGGGTCAGCCGAACACTGAAGCTTTCTTT.